Described below is a single T cell receptor beta chain sequence and its context. Authors' methods: For nucleated cells, counts were estimated from reference gene primer amplification. Measured with immunoSEQ multiplex PCR; TCRdb has only the in-frame clones, and not every one. The V and J calls and clone size were taken over from that table, and D and trimming were inferred from the DNA. The sample contains roughly 140,000 clones, around nine tenths of which appear only once. Germline CDR1 and CDR2: MDHEN and SYDVKM. The CDR3 has 13 residues. V gave up 7 bases and J gave up 1 base, with 10 bases separating them. The data were taken from a study of blood T cell repertoires in COVID-19. Study-level information: The study drew acute and convalescent COVID-19 samples from the United States, Italy and Spain. PBMCs, B-cell-depleted T cells, or T cells provided the cDNA or gDNA that made up the material.

The V gene is TRBV28, the J gene TRBJ1-1; the D gene is possibly TRBD1 (5 bases). The TCR was taken from a human donor in a cohort sampled during active COVID-19. The sample consisted of peripheral blood. In DNA form, the CDR3 reads TGTGCCAGCATCCTCCAGGGGAACACTGAAGCTTTCTTT. Residues: CASILQGNTEAFF.